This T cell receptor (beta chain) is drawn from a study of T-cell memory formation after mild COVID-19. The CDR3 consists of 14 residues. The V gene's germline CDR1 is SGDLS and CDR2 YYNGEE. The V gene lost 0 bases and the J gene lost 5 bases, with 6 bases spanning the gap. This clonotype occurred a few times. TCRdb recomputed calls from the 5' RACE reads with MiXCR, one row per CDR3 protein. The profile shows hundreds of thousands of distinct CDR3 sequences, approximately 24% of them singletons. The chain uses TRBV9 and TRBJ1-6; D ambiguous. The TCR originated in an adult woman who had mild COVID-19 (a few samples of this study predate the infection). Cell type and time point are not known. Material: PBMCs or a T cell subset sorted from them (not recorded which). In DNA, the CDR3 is TGTGCCAGCAGCGTAGGGGTGGATAATTCACCCCTCCACTTT. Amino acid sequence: CASSVGVDNSPLHF.